This is a list of T cell receptor beta chains from one sample in a study of graft-versus-host responses after intestinal transplantation. Only in-frame clones appear in the TCRdb table, and some are missing; sequencing was by immunoSEQ multiplex PCR. The sample records about 29,000 clones, nearly 90% being singletons. Sequencing was performed on PBMCs, taken about 420 days after intestinal transplantation. The receptor source for this set is a human patient who received an intestinal transplant, so some T cells may come from the graft donor. CDR3s include the opening cysteine and the closing phenylalanine or tryptophan. A D gene is named only where the DNA matches it firmly. A clone size is listed for some rows: how often the clone was seen (once, few, many), or a class if it is expanded.

size: once; D: -; J: TRBJ2-7; V: TRBV9; DNA: TGTGCCAGCAGCGTAGGTCTGGGACCCTCGGGCGAGCAGTACTTC; CDR3: CASSVGLGPSGEQYF
size: few; D: -; J: TRBJ2-7; V: TRBV19; DNA: TGTGCCAGTAGGCGGACGGATGGCTACGAGCAGTACTTC; CDR3: CASRRTDGYEQYF
size: -; D: -; J: TRBJ2-7; V: TRBV30; DNA: TGTGCCTGGCGCGGCCAGGCCTTCTACGAGCAGTACTTC; CDR3: CAWRGQAFYEQYF
size: -; D: -; J: TRBJ2-2; V: TRBV6-5; DNA: TGTGCCAGCAGTTATTACACCGGGGAGCTGTTTTTT; CDR3: CASSYYTGELFF
size: -; D: TRBD1; J: TRBJ1-5; V: TRBV2; DNA: TGTGCCAGCAGTGGCCGGGACAGGGAGGGCATTGTCAATCAGCCCCAGCATTTT; CDR3: CASSGRDREGIVNQPQHF
size: -; D: -; J: TRBJ2-5; V: TRBV6-5; DNA: TGTGCCAGCAGTTACCAAGGGGCAGAGACCCAGTACTTC; CDR3: CASSYQGAETQYF
size: -; D: -; J: TRBJ2-3; V: TRBV27; DNA: TGTGCCAGCAGTTTGAGGGGACCGGGACTCACAGATACGCAGTATTTT; CDR3: CASSLRGPGLTDTQYF
size: -; D: -; J: TRBJ1-6; V: TRBV27; DNA: TGTGCCAGCAGGAACAGGGTGAATTCACCCCTCCACTTT; CDR3: CASRNRVNSPLHF
size: -; D: TRBD1; J: TRBJ1-2; V: TRBV19; DNA: TGTGCCAGTAGGCCCGACAGGGTTCGGTATGGCTACACCTTC; CDR3: CASRPDRVRYGYTF
size: once; D: -; J: TRBJ2-5; V: TRBV2; DNA: TGTGCCAGCAGCGAACCGGGGCGGGGGCCTGAGGAGACCCAGTACTTC; CDR3: CASSEPGRGPEETQYF
size: -; D: -; J: TRBJ2-4; V: TRBV28; DNA: TGTGCCAGCAGTCAAACCCAGACTAGTAAAAACATTCAGTACTTC; CDR3: CASSQTQTSKNIQYF
size: -; D: TRBD2; J: TRBJ2-3; V: TRBV5-1; DNA: TGCGCCAGCAGTTTCAGCGGGAGGGTCACAGATACGCAGTATTTT; CDR3: CASSFSGRVTDTQYF
size: -; D: TRBD1; J: TRBJ1-5; V: TRBV6-1; DNA: TGTGCCAGCAGTGAAAACAGGGGTAATCAGCCCCAGCATTTT; CDR3: CASSENRGNQPQHF
size: -; D: TRBD1; J: TRBJ1-1; V: TRBV7-9; DNA: TGTGCCAGCAGCCCCGACCGACTCAAGGACAGGTGGCTCCCTGAAGCTTTCTTT; CDR3: CASSPDRLKDRWLPEAFF
size: once; D: -; J: TRBJ2-7; V: TRBV30; DNA: TGTGCCTGGAGTGTAGGGGGAAGGAACGAGCAGTACTTC; CDR3: CAWSVGGRNEQYF
size: -; D: -; J: TRBJ1-2; V: TRBV19; DNA: TGTGCCAGTAGTATACAGGTCTCGGAGGGCTACACCTTC; CDR3: CASSIQVSEGYTF
size: -; D: TRBD1; J: TRBJ1-1; V: TRBV6-5; DNA: TGTGCCAGTCAGGGGGCACTGAACACTGAAGCTTTCTTT; CDR3: CASQGALNTEAFF
size: -; D: TRBD2; J: TRBJ2-7; V: TRBV5-6; DNA: TGTGCCAGCAGCTTGGTCAGCGGGAGAAACTACGAGCAGTACTTC; CDR3: CASSLVSGRNYEQYF